This T cell receptor (beta chain) is drawn from a study of PD-L1 blockade in urothelial cancer. Study details: Blood analysis took place 3 weeks (second dose) and 6 weeks after treatment start.

There were between 1 and 8 samples from each patient, taken pretreatment and on-treatment. Germline CDR1 LNHDA, CDR2 SQIVND (reference sequence). There are 14 residues in the CDR3. V gave up 9 bases and J gave up 4 bases, with 13 bases separating them. Assay used: immunoSEQ multiplex PCR; TCRdb lists only in-frame clones, some missing. In the table there are roughly 25,000 clones, roughly 84% of which are singletons. The chain links TRBV19 to TRBJ1-6; a possible D gene is TRBD1 (6 bases). This clonotype was sampled from a man aged 70 or older with urothelial cancer. The sample in question was PBMCs, obtained around atezolizumab (anti-PD-L1) treatment. CDR3 region: CASTDSPYNSPLHF. DNA of the CDR3: TGTGCCAGCACGGACAGTCCGTATAATTCACCCCTCCACTTT.